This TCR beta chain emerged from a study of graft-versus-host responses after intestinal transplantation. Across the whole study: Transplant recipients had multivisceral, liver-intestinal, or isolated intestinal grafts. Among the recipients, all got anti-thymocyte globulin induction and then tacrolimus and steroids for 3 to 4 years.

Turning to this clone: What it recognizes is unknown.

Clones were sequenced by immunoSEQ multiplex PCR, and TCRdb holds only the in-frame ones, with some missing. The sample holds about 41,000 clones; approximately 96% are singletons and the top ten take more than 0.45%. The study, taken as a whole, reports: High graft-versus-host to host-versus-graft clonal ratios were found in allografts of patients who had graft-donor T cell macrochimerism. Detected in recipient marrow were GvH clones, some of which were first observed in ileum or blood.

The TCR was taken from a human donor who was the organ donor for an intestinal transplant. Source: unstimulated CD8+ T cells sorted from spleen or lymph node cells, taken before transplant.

The CDR3 here is CAISESPWRTGELFF. The CDR3 DNA is TGTGCCATCAGTGAGTCCCCCTGGAGGACCGGGGAGCTGTTTTTT. The J gene is TRBJ2-2, the V gene TRBV10-3; a possible D gene is TRBD2 (5 bases). The CDR3 has 15 residues. Per germline, CDR1 ENHRY and CDR2 SYGVKD. Trimming took off 0 bases at V and 5 bases at J, with 10 bases between the two ends.